The 25 T cell receptor beta chains in this list originate from one sample, sequenced in a study of blood T cell repertoires in COVID-19. Data came from immunoSEQ multiplex PCR; TCRdb stores just in-frame clones and leaves some out. The sample holds under 150,000 clones, roughly 91% seen once. The sample comprised peripheral blood. All receptors come from a man over 45 with active or convalescent COVID-19.

As DNA, the CDR3 is TGCGCCAGCAGTGAGAGGGGGGACAGGACGGGGACCCAGTACTTC. As protein: CASSERGDRTGTQYF. V is TRBV10-1 and J is TRBJ2-5, with 8 bases that match TRBD1. The CDR3 contains 15 residues. V was pared by 2 bases and J by 7 bases, with 9 bases of the junction left unmatched. Germline CDR1 reads WNHNN; CDR2 reads SYGVQD (reference sequence).

This rearrangement joins TRBV5-4 to TRBJ2-1; D possibly corresponds to TRBD2 (6 bases). This CDR3 is 15 amino acids long. V dropped 4 bases and J dropped 6 bases, with 17 bases sitting between them. Germline V gene sequence: CDR1 SGHNT, CDR2 YYREEE (reference sequence). The CDR3 spells CASSPQTSRLNEQFF. CDR3 nucleotide sequence: TGTGCCAGCAGCCCGCAAACTAGCCGGCTCAATGAGCAGTTCTTC.

CDR3 region: CASSQDLTYPGDTGELFF. In DNA form, the CDR3 reads TGCGCCAGCAGCCAAGATCTAACGTATCCGGGGGACACCGGGGAGCTGTTTTTT. The V call is TRBV4-3, the J call TRBJ2-2; tentative D call: TRBD2 (6 bases). Germline assignment: CDR1 LGHNA and CDR2 YSLEER. The V end was cut by 0 bases, the J end by 3 bases, with 17 bases between. The CDR3 runs 18 residues.

This clone has just one count. The chain recombines TRBV18 with TRBJ1-4, with TRBD1 matching 9 bases. The CDR3 consists of 14 residues. V was clipped by 2 bases and J by 8 bases; unmatched bases: 3. The V gene's germline CDR1 is KGHSH and CDR2 LQKENI. Here the CDR3 DNA reads TGTGCCAGCTCACCATTAACAGGGGGCGAAAAACTGTTTTTT. Encoded protein: CASSPLTGGEKLFF.

V is TRBV9 and J is TRBJ1-3; no reliable D call. The CDR3 runs to 11 residues. Germline CDR1 SGDLS, CDR2 YYNGEE. Trimming pared 7 bases from V and 7 bases from J, leaving 9 bases between. The chain's CDR3 is CASGLTNTIYF. The CDR3 DNA reads TGTGCCAGCGGTCTTACTAACACCATATATTTT.

The V gene is TRBV19, the J gene TRBJ2-1, with TRBD1 identical over 7 bases. CDR3 size: 15 residues. The ends lost 2 bases at V and 4 bases at J; junction bases unmatched: 5. Germline V gene data show CDR1 as LNHDA and CDR2 as SQIVND (reference sequence). DNA for the CDR3: TGTGCCAGTAGTATAAGAGGGACAGAATACAATGAGCAGTTCTTC. Residues: CASSIRGTEYNEQFF.

This chain links TRBV19 with TRBJ2-7, with 10 positions matching TRBD1. After removal of 3 bases from V and 3 bases from J, the junction contained 5 bases not matched to a gene. The CDR3 runs to 15 residues. Germline V lookup: CDR1 LNHDA, CDR2 SQIVND (reference sequence). CDR3 sequence: CASSIFGDRGYEQYF. In DNA, the CDR3 is TGTGCCAGTAGTATCTTTGGGGACAGGGGCTACGAGCAGTACTTC.

This chain connects TRBV23-1 to TRBJ2-1, with TRBD1 identical over 7 bases. TRBV23-1 is sorted into the ORF group, with uncertain function. CDR3 length: 16 residues. Germline trimming cut 6 bases from V and 3 bases from J; bases unmatched to any gene: 11. The CDR3 region has the DNA TGCGCCAGCAGCCCACCGCCGGGACAGCGCTACAATGAGCAGTTCTTC. Residues: CASSPPPGQRYNEQFF.

The rearrangement uses TRBV4-1 and TRBJ2-2, with 14 bases identical to TRBD2. The J segment lost 1 base and the V segment lost 1 base, leaving 8 bases of the junction unmatched. This CDR3 has 20 amino acids. CDR1 is MGHRA and CDR2 is YSYEKL in the germline V gene. For the CDR3, the DNA is TGCGCCAGCAGCCAAGGGGGGGGGACTAGCGGGAGCTGGAACACCGGGGAGCTGTTTTTT. Encoded protein: CASSQGGGTSGSWNTGELFF.

The V gene is TRBV10-3, the J gene TRBJ1-5; no definite D call. With 2 bases removed from V and 3 bases from J, the gap between germline ends came to 8 bases. Looked up from germline, CDR1 is ENHRY and CDR2 is SYGVKD. CDR3 size: 14 residues. CDR3 DNA: TGTGCCATCAGTGAGGGAGGAAACAATCAGCCCCAGCATTTT. This translates into CAISEGGNNQPQHF.

Written as DNA, the CDR3 is TGTGCCAGTAGTACCGACAGGGTCTGGGACGGGGAGCTGTTTTTT. Translating it yields CASSTDRVWDGELFF. The chain has TRBV19 and TRBJ2-2; 7 positions match TRBD1. Losses at the gene ends were 4 bases for V and 7 bases for J; bases not matched to a gene: 9. Per the germline V gene, CDR1 is LNHDA and CDR2 is SQIVND (reference sequence). This CDR3 region has 15 residues.

The CDR3 loop is CASSAPGDIGLNTEAFF. The CDR3 DNA sequence: TGTGCCAGCAGTGCACCCGGGGACATTGGACTCAACACTGAAGCTTTCTTT. This chain connects TRBV2 to TRBJ1-1, with a possible D match to TRBD1 (6 bases). CDR1 is SNHLY and CDR2 is FYNNEI in the germline V gene. CDR3 length: 17 amino acids. The V end was cut by 4 bases, the J end by 2 bases, with 20 bases between.

The chain employs TRBV7-9 and TRBJ2-2; D perhaps matches TRBD1 (5 bases). Germline V gene data show CDR1 as SEHNR and CDR2 as FQNEAQ (reference sequence). V lost 5 bases and J 3 bases, leaving 16 bases between the germline ends. This CDR3 region has 16 residues. This CDR3 reads CASSRPVGRDTGELFF. The CDR3 bases are TGTGCCAGCAGCCGCCCGGTGGGGCGCGACACCGGGGAGCTGTTTTTT.

The chain combines TRBV5-5 with TRBJ2-5; D unclear. The CDR3 has 14 residues. CDR1 SGHKS and CDR2 YYEKEE come from the germline V gene (reference sequence). V lost 1 base and J 1 base, leaving 8 bases between the germline ends. CDR3 in DNA: TGTGCCAGCAGCTTGCGCGGCATCCAAGAGACCCAGTACTTC. It is translated as CASSLRGIQETQYF.

CDR3 amino acids: CASSPGTQNYGYTF. CDR3 DNA: TGTGCCAGCTCACCCGGGACACAGAACTATGGCTACACCTTC. J is TRBJ1-2 and V is TRBV18; tentative D call: TRBD1 (6 bases). The CDR3 has 14 residues. Between the trimmed V and J ends, which lost 3 bases and 2 bases, there was a span of 10 bases. Germline lookup yields CDR1 KGHSH and CDR2 LQKENI.

The chain joins TRBV27 to TRBJ1-5; 10 nucleotides line up with TRBD1. The V segment lost 5 bases and the J segment 6 bases; nucleotides outside the gene matches: 13. This CDR3 has 17 amino acids. Germline-derived CDR1 and CDR2 are MNHEY and SMNVEV (reference sequence). For the CDR3, the DNA is TGTGCCAGCAGTCTCCTCTCCGGGACAGGGGTGAGTCAGCCCCAGCATTTT. It is translated as CASSLLSGTGVSQPQHF.

The chain has TRBV21-1 and TRBJ2-3; TRBD2 is the table's D call and was not checked against the DNA. TRBV21-1 is flagged as a pseudogene. CDR3 length: 21 amino acids. The CDR3 coding sequence is TGTGCCAGCAGCAAAGTTCCAGGGGTCCTACTAGGGGGGGGGACCACAGATACGCAGTATTTT. Its protein product is CASSKVPGVLLGGGTTDTQYF.

The chain couples TRBV19 to TRBJ2-2; D is perhaps TRBD1 (6 bases). V lost 3 bases and J lost 0, with 23 bases in between. Germline V gene sequence: CDR1 LNHDA, CDR2 SQIVND (reference sequence). This CDR3 is built from 20 residues. The CDR3 region has the DNA TGTGCCAGTAGTATGTACTGGCAGGGGATTAGGGTCACGAACACCGGGGAGCTGTTTTTT. This translates into CASSMYWQGIRVTNTGELFF.

This clone was recorded once. The CDR3 nucleotides are TGTGCCAGCAGTTTTTTCGGGGAAAGACTCTCCGGGGCCAACGTCCTGACTTTC. This translates into CASSFFGERLSGANVLTF. The J gene is TRBJ2-6, the V gene TRBV28, with TRBD2 as a possible D gene (5 bases). CDR1 is MDHEN, CDR2 SYDVKM, per germline. The CDR3 is 18 residues long. The V end lost 3 bases, the J end lost 4 bases, and 19 bases lay between the germline ends.

The chain uses TRBV5-1 and TRBJ2-2; TRBD2 matches 8 bases. Trimming removed 7 bases from V and 1 base from J; junction bases left unmatched: 3. Germline V gene sequence: CDR1 SGHRS, CDR2 YFSETQ. CDR3 size: 14 residues. The CDR3 loop reads CASWLAGNTGELFF. Here the CDR3 DNA reads TGCGCCAGCTGGCTAGCGGGGAACACCGGGGAGCTGTTTTTT.

The chain couples TRBV27 to TRBJ1-2; 8 nucleotides agree with TRBD1. CDR1 is MNHEY and CDR2 is SMNVEV in the germline V gene (reference sequence). The ends lost 5 bases at V and 5 bases at J; junction bases unmatched: 10. The CDR3 length is 15 residues. The CDR3 DNA sequence: TGTGCCAGCAGTCCCTCGGGGGACAGGTTGTATGGCTACACCTTC. Its protein is CASSPSGDRLYGYTF.

The chain uses TRBV11-2 and TRBJ2-7, with a tentative D call TRBD2 (6 bases). Germline loops: CDR1 SGHAT, CDR2 FQNNGV. Trimming cost V 0 bases and J 0 bases, with 9 bases left between them. The CDR3 runs to 15 residues. CDR3 nucleotide sequence: TGTGCCAGCAGCTTAGATCACGGGAGCTCCTACGAGCAGTACTTC. This encodes CASSLDHGSSYEQYF.

The sample holds one count of this clone. The rearrangement uses TRBV6-5 and TRBJ2-1; no clear D. Germline V gives CDR1 MNHEY, CDR2 SVGAGI. Trimming stripped 1 base from V and 9 bases from J, with 10 bases between. The length of the CDR3 is 13 residues. The DNA of the CDR3 is TGTGCCAGCAGTTACTTAGAAAGTGGTGAGCAGTTCTTC. Protein product: CASSYLESGEQFF.

V usage is TRBV11-2 and J usage is TRBJ2-1; 16 bases agree with TRBD2. The germline CDR1 and CDR2 sequences are SGHAT and FQNNGV. The CDR3 consists of 17 residues. V was pared by 5 bases and J by 5 bases, with 6 bases of the junction left unmatched. This chain's CDR3 is CASSQGLAGGPHNEQFF. The CDR3 nucleotides are TGTGCCAGCAGCCAGGGACTAGCGGGAGGGCCTCACAATGAGCAGTTCTTC. Using reference TRBV11-2 and TRBJ2-1 for the parts outside the CDR3, the full variable domain is EAGVAQSPRYKIIEKRQSVAFWCNPISGHATLYWYQQILGQGPKLLIQFQNNGVVDDSQLPKDRFSAERLKGVDSTLKIQPAKLEDSAVYLCASSQGLAGGPHNEQFFGPGTRLTVL.

This clone was counted only a few times. V is TRBV2 and J is TRBJ2-7; 8 nucleotides line up with TRBD2. Germline CDR1 and CDR2: SNHLY and FYNNEI. This CDR3 has 13 residues. J was trimmed by 4 bases and V by 7 bases; bases with no gene match: 6. CDR3 sequence reads: CASTARGGYEQYF. Written as DNA, the CDR3 is TGTGCCAGCACCGCACGGGGGGGTTACGAGCAGTACTTC.